The rows below give T cell receptor beta chains drawn from one sample of a study of T and B cells in COVID-19 patients. TCRdb reanalysed the multiplex PCR reads using MiXCR and keeps one entry per CDR3 protein. Among over 5,500 distinct CDR3 sequences listed, 20% to 25% were seen once. Sample: blood. These receptors all come from a human donor who had recovered from COVID-19. Each CDR3 is given with its conserved first and last residue. The order of the fields is clone size, J gene, V gene, D gene, CDR3 protein, CDR3 DNA. D genes are given only for firm matches. The listing skips clone size in some rows; elsewhere it reads once, few, many or a size class.

medium-sized TRBJ2-3 TRBV10-3 NA CAISPGAGTQYF TGTGCCATCAGCCCGGGGGCGGGTACGCAGTATTTT
medium-sized TRBJ1-5 TRBV19 NA CASSLDTGYNQPQHF TGTGCCAGTAGTCTGGACACTGGATACAATCAGCCCCAGCATTTT
NA TRBJ2-2 TRBV21-1 NA CASSKTKLTGVITGELFF TGTGCCAGCAGCAAAACAAAATTGACAGGGGTTATAACCGGGGAGCTGTTTTTT
NA TRBJ1-5 TRBV5-6 NA CASSSLSQPQHF TGTGCCAGCAGCTCCCTTAGTCAGCCCCAGCATTTT
many TRBJ2-2 TRBV5-1 NA CASSSNTGELFF TGCGCCAGCAGCTCCAACACCGGGGAGCTGTTTTTT
few TRBJ1-2 TRBV5-4 NA CASSLADRNYGYTF TGTGCCAGCAGCTTGGCGGACAGAAACTATGGCTACACCTTC
NA TRBJ1-1 TRBV6-5 NA CASSYSGQEAFF TGTGCCAGCAGTTACTCGGGCCAAGAAGCTTTCTTT
NA TRBJ1-5 TRBV7-2 NA CASSSRGNQPQHF TGTGCCAGCAGCTCGAGGGGCAATCAGCCCCAGCATTTT
medium-sized TRBJ1-6 TRBV5-6 NA CASSGNGGYGSPLHF TGTGCCAGCAGCGGGAACGGGGGTTACGGTTCACCCCTCCACTTT
once TRBJ1-3 TRBV7-9 NA CASSPLQSSGNTIYF TGTGCCAGCAGCCCCTTGCAGAGCTCTGGAAACACCATATATTTT
few TRBJ2-4 TRBV11-2 NA CASSPSRGGGESVAKNIQYF TGTGCCAGCAGCCCCTCACGTGGGGGCGGCGAATCCGTAGCCAAAAACATTCAGTACTTC
medium-sized TRBJ2-7 TRBV12-3/TRBV12-4 TRBD1 CASSLNRGLSYEQYF TGTGCCAGCAGTTTAAACAGGGGGCTCTCCTACGAGCAGTACTTC
NA TRBJ2-3 TRBV20-1 NA CSAWTRDTQYF TGCAGTGCATGGACTCGGGATACGCAGTATTTT
NA TRBJ2-7 TRBV10-3 NA CAISPEALTYEQYF TGTGCCATCAGCCCCGAGGCTCTGACCTACGAGCAGTACTTC
large TRBJ2-5 TRBV29-1 TRBD1 CSAGQGAWETQYF TGCAGCGCGGGACAGGGGGCTTGGGAGACCCAGTACTTC
few TRBJ1-6 TRBV5-4 TRBD1 CASSLSGTGNSPLHF TGTGCCAGCAGCTTATCCGGGACAGGAAATTCACCCCTCCACTTT
medium-sized TRBJ2-7 TRBV12-3/TRBV12-4 TRBD2 CASSSYTSGAREQYF TGTGCCAGCAGTTCCTATACTAGCGGGGCTCGCGAGCAGTACTTC
few TRBJ1-1 TRBV10-3 TRBD1 CATGTGENTEAFF TGTGCCACCGGGACAGGGGAGAACACTGAAGCTTTCTTT
medium-sized TRBJ2-7 TRBV19 NA CASSTSEAYEQYF TGTGCCAGTAGTACCTCTGAGGCCTACGAGCAGTACTTC
once TRBJ1-3 TRBV20-1 TRBD1 CSARDRGTAGNTIYF TGCAGTGCTAGAGATCGGGGGACAGCTGGAAACACCATATATTTT
many TRBJ2-3 TRBV10-3 NA CAINERELGTDTQYF TGTGCCATCAATGAACGGGAATTGGGCACAGATACGCAGTATTTT
medium-sized TRBJ2-3 TRBV5-6 TRBD2 CASSPLAGRPADTQYF TGTGCCAGCAGCCCCTTAGCGGGGCGCCCTGCAGATACGCAGTATTTT
medium-sized TRBJ2-5 TRBV6-5 NA CASSTMSGRANQETQYF TGTGCCAGCAGTACTATGTCAGGGCGGGCAAACCAAGAGACCCAGTACTTC
medium-sized TRBJ2-4 TRBV11-1 TRBD1 CASSSRTGVNIQYF TGTGCCAGCAGCTCACGGACAGGGGTAAACATTCAGTACTTC
large TRBJ1-4 TRBV29-1 NA CSVERVEKLFF TGCAGCGTGGAAAGGGTTGAAAAACTGTTTTTT
medium-sized TRBJ2-2 TRBV6-2/TRBV6-3 TRBD2 CASSSTGLAGVTGELFF TGTGCCAGCAGTTCCACGGGACTAGCGGGGGTCACCGGGGAGCTGTTTTTT
few TRBJ1-5 TRBV12-3/TRBV12-4 NA CASSTTGSEQPQHF TGTGCCAGCAGTACGACAGGTTCGGAACAGCCCCAGCATTTT
many TRBJ2-7 TRBV6-6 NA CASSYSGGPYEQYF TGTGCCAGCAGTTACTCGGGGGGGCCTTACGAGCAGTACTTC